Following are 15 T cell receptor beta chains from one sample sequenced in a study of control samples from healthy donors and cancer patients. Repertoires were generated with immunoSEQ multiplex PCR, while TCRdb's copy carries only in-frame clones and drops some. This sample has roughly 86,000 clones, with 90% found just once. Sequencing input: blood. These receptors were collected from a woman under 30 in good health.

The chain combines TRBV4-1 with TRBJ1-1, with a possible D match to TRBD1 (5 bases). This CDR3 comprises 14 residues. Germline assignment: CDR1 MGHRA and CDR2 YSYEKL. Trimming pared 1 base from V and 2 bases from J, leaving 8 bases between. CDR3 in DNA: TGCGCCAGCAGCCAAGTGCAGGGAAACACTGAAGCTTTCTTT. Its protein product is CASSQVQGNTEAFF.

The chain recombines TRBV5-8 with TRBJ1-6; possible D gene TRBD1, 5 bases. CDR1 and CDR2 from the germline V gene are SGHTS and YDEGEE. The CDR3 length is 13 residues. Trimming stripped 3 bases from V and 7 bases from J, with 8 bases between. The CDR3 region has the DNA TGTGCCAGCAGCTGGGGCCCGAATTCACCCCTCCACTTT. It codes for CASSWGPNSPLHF.

This chain links TRBV5-4 with TRBJ1-1, with TRBD1 matching over 7 bases. V shed 4 bases, J shed 10 bases, and the junction held 13 bases outside the gene matches. Germline assignment: CDR1 SGHNT and CDR2 YYREEE (reference sequence). CDR3 size: 14 residues. The CDR3 DNA reads as TGTGCCAGCAGCCCGGGACAGTCTTCAGAGGTAGCTTTCTTT. Amino acids: CASSPGQSSEVAFF.

The chain links TRBV3-1 (or the pseudogene TRBV3-2) to TRBJ2-3; TRBD2 aligns across 9 bases. J was trimmed by 5 bases and V by 0 bases; bases with no gene match: 9. This CDR3 has 17 residues. Germline values: CDR1 LGHDT, CDR2 YNNKEL (reference sequence). In DNA, the CDR3 is TGTGCCAGCAGCCAAGAGAGAGGCGGGGGGGCAATAGATACGCAGTATTTT. This gives the protein CASSQERGGGAIDTQYF.

The V call is TRBV4-1, the J call TRBJ2-4, with a tentative D call TRBD2 (5 bases). The germline V and J ends were trimmed by 0 bases and 1 base, with 10 bases remaining between them. The CDR3 is 16 amino acids. CDR1 and CDR2 from the germline V gene are MGHRA and YSYEKL. CDR3 in amino acids: CASSQEGSLAKNIQYF. The CDR3 bases are TGCGCCAGCAGCCAAGAAGGGAGTTTGGCCAAAAACATTCAGTACTTC.

The chain uses TRBV7-6 and TRBJ1-4, with TRBD1 matching over 9 bases. CDR1 and CDR2 (germline): SGHVS, FNYEAQ. The V segment lost 2 bases and the J segment 8 bases; nucleotides outside the gene matches: 6. The CDR3 consists of 15 residues. The chain's CDR3 is CASSLSRGQGEKLFF. DNA of the CDR3: TGTGCCAGCAGCTTAAGCAGGGGACAGGGAGAAAAACTGTTTTTT.

The rearrangement joins TRBV9 to TRBJ1-5, with D possibly being TRBD1 (5 bases). V lost 4 bases, J lost 5 bases, and 10 bases lay in between. CDR1 and CDR2 (germline): SGDLS, YYNGEE. The CDR3 sequence is 13 residues long. CDR3 amino acids: CASSRGGDQPQHF. The CDR3 DNA reads as TGTGCCAGCAGCAGGGGAGGCGATCAGCCCCAGCATTTT.

In regard to this clone: Germline and junction disagree at one end, which may indicate a read error. The gene calls are TRBV28 and TRBJ1-2; D ambiguous. CDR1 and CDR2 from the germline V gene are MDHEN and SYDVKM. CDR3 length: 16 amino acids. CDR3 loop: CASSQSEDGPAGWSNF. The CDR3 coding sequence is TGTGCCAGCAGTCAGAGTGAGGACGGACCCGCCGGATGGTCAAACTTC.

The chain recombines TRBV9 with TRBJ1-2, with a weak D call TRBD1 (6 bases). The germline V gene encodes CDR1 SGDLS and CDR2 YYNGEE. CDR3 length equals 13 residues. Trimming took 4 bases from V and 5 from J, leaving 12 bases between them. The DNA for the CDR3 is TGTGCCAGCAGCCCTCCGGGGGCGTATGGCTACACCTTC. It specifies CASSPPGAYGYTF.

This clone was found once. The chain employs TRBV6-5 and TRBJ1-6; TRBD1 matches 7 bases. CDR1 MNHEY and CDR2 SVGAGI come from the germline V gene. V lost 0 bases, J lost 9 bases, and 5 bases stayed unmatched. This CDR3 is 15 amino acids long. CDR3 in DNA: TGTGCCAGCAGTTACTCAAGGGGGCTGAGTTCACCCCTCCACTTT. Translated, it gives CASSYSRGLSSPLHF.

In this sample, this clone turned up once. The V and J genes are TRBV2 and TRBJ1-2; 8 bases align to TRBD1. The CDR3 has 15 residues. In germline, CDR1 is SNHLY, CDR2 FYNNEI. Trimming took 6 bases from V and 3 from J; bases not matched to a gene: 9. The CDR3 sequence is CASRATPQGDYGYTF. The CDR3 DNA sequence: TGTGCCAGCAGAGCTACCCCACAGGGGGACTATGGCTACACCTTC.

The gene calls are TRBV3-1 (or the pseudogene TRBV3-2) and TRBJ1-4, with D perhaps TRBD1 (6 bases). V lost 3 bases and J lost 13, with 21 bases in between. The germline gives CDR1 LGHDT, CDR2 YNNKEL (reference sequence). CDR3 length: 15 amino acids. The CDR3 region has the DNA TGTGCCAGCAGCCATGCACAAAATTTAGTAGGGGGACTGTTTTTT. This encodes CASSHAQNLVGGLFF.

The rearrangement uses TRBV5-6 and TRBJ2-2; D possibly uses TRBD1 or TRBD2 (5 bases each). CDR1 is SGHDT and CDR2 is YYEEEE in the germline V gene. CDR3 length: 14 amino acids. The ends were cut back, 4 bases at V and 4 bases at J, with 11 bases in the middle. The CDR3: CASSERGSTGELFF. CDR3 nucleotides: TGTGCCAGCAGCGAGAGGGGATCCACCGGGGAGCTGTTTTTT.

CDR3 coding DNA: TGTGCCAGCAGTTCGGCCTCCGGGACAGGGGGAACTGAAGCTTTCTTT. This translates into CASSSASGTGGTEAFF. The gene calls are TRBV6-5 and TRBJ1-1; 11 positions match TRBD1. The germline V gene encodes CDR1 MNHEY and CDR2 SVGAGI. This CDR3 has 16 amino acids. V lost 4 bases and J lost 5; bases outside the gene matches: 9.

The chain combines TRBV3-1 (or the pseudogene TRBV3-2) with TRBJ1-2; tentatively, D is TRBD1 (6 bases). Trimming took off 4 bases at V and 2 bases at J, with 14 bases between the two ends. There are 15 residues in the CDR3. Germline V CDR1 and CDR2: LGHDT, YNNKEL (reference sequence). CDR3 DNA: TGTGCCAGCAGCCCCTCCGGGACAAAGAACTATGGCTACACCTTC. Translating it yields CASSPSGTKNYGYTF.